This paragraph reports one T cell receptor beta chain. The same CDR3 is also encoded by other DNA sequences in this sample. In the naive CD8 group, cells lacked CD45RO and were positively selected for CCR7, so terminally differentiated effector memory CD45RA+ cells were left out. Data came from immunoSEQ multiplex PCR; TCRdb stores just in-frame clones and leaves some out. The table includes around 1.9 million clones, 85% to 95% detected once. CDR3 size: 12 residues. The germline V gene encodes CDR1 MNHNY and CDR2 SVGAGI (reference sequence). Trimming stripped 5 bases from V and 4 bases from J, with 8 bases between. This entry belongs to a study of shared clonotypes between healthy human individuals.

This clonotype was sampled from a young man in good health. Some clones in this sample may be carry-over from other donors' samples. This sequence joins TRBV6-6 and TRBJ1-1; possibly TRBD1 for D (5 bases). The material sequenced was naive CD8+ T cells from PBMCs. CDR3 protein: CASSPGSTEAFF. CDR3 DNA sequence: TGTGCCAGCAGTCCAGGGAGCACTGAAGCTTTCTTT.